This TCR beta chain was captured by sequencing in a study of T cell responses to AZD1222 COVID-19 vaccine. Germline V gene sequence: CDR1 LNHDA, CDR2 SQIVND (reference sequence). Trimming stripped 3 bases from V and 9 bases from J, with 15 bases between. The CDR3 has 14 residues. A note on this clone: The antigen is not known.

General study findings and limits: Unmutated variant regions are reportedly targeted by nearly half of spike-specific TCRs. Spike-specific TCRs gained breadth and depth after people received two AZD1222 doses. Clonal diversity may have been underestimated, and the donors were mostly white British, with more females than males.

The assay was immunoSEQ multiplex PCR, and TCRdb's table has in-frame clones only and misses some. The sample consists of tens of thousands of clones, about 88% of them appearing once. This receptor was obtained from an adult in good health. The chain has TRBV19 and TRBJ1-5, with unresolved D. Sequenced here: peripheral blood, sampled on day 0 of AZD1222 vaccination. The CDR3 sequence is CASSIRLEGGPQHF. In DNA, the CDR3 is TGTGCCAGTAGTATTAGGTTAGAGGGAGGGCCCCAGCATTTT. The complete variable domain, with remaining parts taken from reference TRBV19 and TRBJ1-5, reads DGGITQSPKYLFRKEGQNVTLSCEQNLNHDAMYWYRQDPGQGLRLIYYSQIVNDFQKGDIAEGYSVSREKKESFPLTVTSAQKNPTAFYLCASSIRLEGGPQHFGDGTRLSIL.